Reported below is one T cell receptor beta chain. Libraries were prepared by immunoSEQ multiplex PCR; TCRdb keeps only in-frame clonotypes and omits some of them. The data show 250,000 to 350,000 clones, around 88% seen once. The data derive from a study of blood T cell repertoires in COVID-19. The CDR3 totals 12 residues. The ends were cut back, 0 bases at V and 8 bases at J, with 7 bases in the middle. Germline V lookup: CDR1 SGHNT, CDR2 YYREEE (reference sequence). The rearrangement joins TRBV5-4 to TRBJ2-3, with unresolved D. The sequenced sample consisted of peripheral blood. The receptor comes from a woman aged 25 to 39 who had recovered from COVID-19. CDR3: CASSLDVATQYF. The CDR3 bases are TGTGCCAGCAGCTTGGATGTAGCTACGCAGTATTTT.